This T cell receptor (beta chain) was obtained from a study of lung T cells in sarcoidosis with Löfgren's syndrome. The CDR3 extends over 16 amino acids. The V gene's germline CDR1 is LGHDT and CDR2 YNNKEL (reference sequence). Trimming took 1 base from V and 2 from J, leaving 12 bases between them. This clonotype was observed many times. One entry per CDR3 protein, called by TCRdb with MiXCR from the reads. Here the sample spans several thousand distinct CDR3 sequences, roughly 20% being singletons. J is TRBJ1-3 and V is TRBV3-1; D unresolved. This receptor was obtained from a human donor with sarcoidosis (Löfgren's syndrome or another form), or a control subject (not recorded which). Sequenced material: CD4+ T cells from bronchoalveolar lavage fluid. CDR3 nucleotide sequence: TGTGCCAGCAGCCAAGTTTCCGGAGCTCCTGGAAACACCATATATTTT. It specifies CASSQVSGAPGNTIYF.